This T cell receptor beta chain was documented in a study of T cell clusters in autoimmune cytopenias (dated by TCRdb to between 2018 and 2020). Study-level background: Of the 40 to 45 healthy donor controls, approximately 24 were female, and the group had a mean age of roughly 50 years and a median age of approximately 61 years. Per sample, TRB sequencing gave a median depth of about 50,000 reads and a median of roughly 2,500 distinct TRB clonotypes. Alongside healthy, CLL and autoimmune hepatitis controls, autoimmune cytopenia patients had their peripheral blood TRB and IGH repertoires sequenced at active disease and again during treatment follow-up. The goal of the study was to determine whether autoimmune cytopenia patients have a disease-specific immune repertoire signature that could serve as a blood-based biomarker. For primary cytopenia, roughly 23 age-matched healthy donors were used as controls, and for secondary cytopenia, roughly 15 age-matched CLL patients were used as controls. Autoimmune hepatitis repertoires were compared with those of about two dozen age- and sex-matched healthy donors.

From the germline V gene, CDR1 is SQVTM and CDR2 is ANQGSEA. Including the terminal cysteine and phenylalanine, the CDR3 comprises 12 residues. The nucleotide record is missing. Overall study results and their limits: The T cell clusters were only ever defined in silico, so experimental validation of their functional role was still needed. The TRB repertoire shifts, including less even repertoires in secondary cytopenia and CLL, mostly reflected lymphoma bias and not autoimmunity. In the comparison of secondary cytopenia with CLL, no cluster-lack signature showed up, apparently because the dominant lymphoma-associated repertoire masked the signature. GLIPH suggested that primary autoimmune cytopenia patients lacked physiological T cell clusters: more than 40 clusters were exclusive to healthy donors versus 17 exclusive to patients. Healthy donors had almost three times as many exclusive TRB clusters as active autoimmune hepatitis patients, a finding consistent with an autoimmunity-wide signature.

Each sample's TRB amplification started from 250 ng of peripheral blood genomic DNA, which corresponds to approximately 36,000 genome equivalents. No count is recorded, but by frequency this clonotype is medium-sized (0.01 to 0.1%). Its specific antigen is unknown. Multiplex PCR with a touch-down protocol amplified TRB rearrangements, with the TRB-A and TRB-B primer pools combined in a single tube. Illumina adapters and sample indices were added to the amplicons through two consecutive PCR reactions performed with Phusion HS II polymerase. The amplicons were gel-purified using the NucleoSpin Gel and PCR Clean-up kit, after which quantification was performed by Qubit and quality was checked on an Agilent 2100 Bioanalyzer. Libraries were sequenced on an Illumina MiSeq using 600-cycle, single-indexed, paired-end runs. Processing in the source paper ran as follows. TRB reads were aligned and assembled with MiXCR version 2.1.12 using the default MiXCR reference library. A clone was defined by each unique CDR3 nucleotide sequence, and analysis was restricted to productive sequences with at least two reads. Alpha-parameterized diversity profiles (alpha 0 to 5), including the Shannon (alpha 1) and Simpson (alpha 2) indices, were computed with an R script to assess repertoire diversity. The tcR package was used to compute combinatorial TRB VJ usage, and cohorts were compared on this usage by principal component analysis with ade4. GLIPH was used to cluster TCRbeta CDR3s in pairs of cohorts matched for age and read depth, and a Wilcoxon test was used to compare cluster frequencies. TCRdb reprocessed the reads into one record per CDR3 protein sequence, lacking DNA. What appears here as the V and J calls and clone size reflects TCRdb's work, not the paper's. The table kept for this sample lists around 9,700 distinct CDR3 sequences. Around 31% of the sample goes to the ten largest clones.

These data were also filed under a second study, of T cell repertoires in aging, cancer and after chemotherapy. The second study's authors report: Six donor age groups were covered, ranging from 30 or younger up to 70 or older, and each group contained at least three individuals. TCR repertoires from healthy donor controls were recorded over periods of several months to years and showed clear clonal overlap between repeated samplings. The complete dataset included some 10 million TCR reads. Compared with age-matched healthy donors, untreated patients with hematological or solid cancers had significantly lower TCR diversity and higher clonality in blood. Declining TCR diversity with age in healthy donors was mainly explained by loss of richness; in cancer patients, loss of evenness also contributed. Median generation probability increased over the chemotherapy interval in both cancer cohorts, suggesting repertoire reconstitution through rebound thymic output. According to the authors, the repertoire data do not permit conclusions about immunological memory after chemotherapy. To look at immunoaging and at how T cells reconstitute after chemotherapy, the study profiled TCR beta repertoires in peripheral blood from both healthy donors and cancer patients. A cohort of over 200 cancer patients (around 94 with hematological and around 120 with solid cancers) was assembled, and 100 or so healthy donors were included as a reference group. TRB sequences were processed with MiXCR versions 2.12 and 3.0.5. The repertoire metrics were Shannon diversity, evenness, clonality (calculated as one minus evenness), and diversity profiles parameterized by alpha from 0 to 5. Generation probabilities of clones in paired pre- and post-chemotherapy samples were computed with the IGoR algorithm.

Sequencing used peripheral blood. This receptor was obtained from a human donor in good health. This receptor chain uses TRBV29-1 and TRBJ2-3. The CDR3 in this case is CSVDEGTDTQYF.